This is a list of T cell receptor beta chains from one sample in a study of blood T cells in healthy people across ages. Via MiXCR, TCRdb re-called the 5' RACE reads, giving one row per CDR3 protein. The repertoire has about 640,000 distinct CDR3 sequences, under 70% of them found once; the top ten carry approximately 37%. Sequencing was performed on blood. These receptors came from a man aged 60 to 69 in good health. Both conserved end residues are part of each CDR3. Each record gives: D gene, J gene, clone size, CDR3 length, V gene, CDR3 DNA, CDR3 protein. A D gene is named only where the DNA matches it firmly. Not all rows give a size; the values are once, few, many and, for expanded clones, a class.

D gene: -; J gene: TRBJ2-7; clone size: -; CDR3 length: 12; V gene: TRBV2; CDR3 DNA: TGTGCCAGCAGTGTCGACAGATACGAGCAGTACTTC; CDR3 protein: CASSVDRYEQYF
D gene: -; J gene: TRBJ2-3; clone size: -; CDR3 length: 13; V gene: TRBV20-1; CDR3 DNA: TGCAGTGCTAGAGATTCCGACACAGATACGCAGTATTTT; CDR3 protein: CSARDSDTDTQYF
D gene: -; J gene: TRBJ1-2; clone size: few; CDR3 length: 15; V gene: TRBV6-1; CDR3 DNA: TGTGCCAGCAGTGAAATGTGGCAGGGGACCTATGGCTACACCTTC; CDR3 protein: CASSEMWQGTYGYTF
D gene: -; J gene: TRBJ2-7; clone size: -; CDR3 length: 14; V gene: TRBV11-2; CDR3 DNA: TGTGCCAGCACCCACGGGGGCTCCTCCTACGAGCAGTACTTC; CDR3 protein: CASTHGGSSYEQYF
D gene: TRBD2; J gene: TRBJ2-3; clone size: -; CDR3 length: 18; V gene: TRBV9; CDR3 DNA: TGTGCCAGCAGCGTAGAGGATAGCGGGGGGACTAGCACAGATACGCAGTATTTT; CDR3 protein: CASSVEDSGGTSTDTQYF
D gene: -; J gene: TRBJ1-4; clone size: -; CDR3 length: 15; V gene: TRBV20-1; CDR3 DNA: TGCAGTGCTAGTGTCGAAGGGGATCCTAATGAAAAACTGTTTTTT; CDR3 protein: CSASVEGDPNEKLFF
D gene: -; J gene: TRBJ2-1; clone size: -; CDR3 length: 14; V gene: TRBV5-1; CDR3 DNA: TGCGCCAGCAGCTTGGGCTGGAATTTTAGTGAGCAGTTCTTC; CDR3 protein: CASSLGWNFSEQFF
D gene: -; J gene: TRBJ2-3; clone size: -; CDR3 length: 16; V gene: TRBV21-1; CDR3 DNA: TGTGCCAGCAGCAGGTGGACTGGAAACGGTACAGATACGCAGTATTTT; CDR3 protein: CASSRWTGNGTDTQYF
D gene: -; J gene: TRBJ1-2; clone size: -; CDR3 length: 13; V gene: TRBV5-1; CDR3 DNA: TGCGCCAGCAGCCCGGCCGGGAGAGGCGGCTACACCTTC; CDR3 protein: CASSPAGRGGYTF
D gene: -; J gene: TRBJ2-5; clone size: -; CDR3 length: 11; V gene: TRBV10-3; CDR3 DNA: TGTGCCATCAGTGAAGTCGTCGCACAGTACTTC; CDR3 protein: CAISEVVAQYF
D gene: -; J gene: TRBJ1-6; clone size: -; CDR3 length: 18; V gene: TRBV6-5; CDR3 DNA: TGTGCCAGCAGTCACCACTCTCCGGGGGGGGAAACGAATTCACCCCTCCACTTT; CDR3 protein: CASSHHSPGGETNSPLHF
D gene: -; J gene: TRBJ2-5; clone size: -; CDR3 length: 17; V gene: TRBV27; CDR3 DNA: TGTGCCAGCAGTCCCCGGGTTAGCGGAACCCTCTACAATGAGCAGTACTTC; CDR3 protein: CASSPRVSGTLYNEQYF
D gene: TRBD2; J gene: TRBJ2-7; clone size: -; CDR3 length: 15; V gene: TRBV5-1; CDR3 DNA: TGCGCCAGCAGCTTGGGTCTAGCGGCGGTCTACGAGCAGTACTTC; CDR3 protein: CASSLGLAAVYEQYF
D gene: -; J gene: TRBJ2-7; clone size: -; CDR3 length: 16; V gene: TRBV9; CDR3 DNA: TGTGCCAGCAGCGTAGGATTCTCCGGGGGCTCCTACGAGCAGTACTTC; CDR3 protein: CASSVGFSGGSYEQYF
D gene: -; J gene: TRBJ2-7; clone size: -; CDR3 length: 15; V gene: TRBV6-5; CDR3 DNA: TGTGGCAGCAGCCAGACACCGGAGGCAACCTACGAGCAGTACTTC; CDR3 protein: CGSSQTPEATYEQYF
D gene: TRBD1; J gene: TRBJ1-5; clone size: -; CDR3 length: 15; V gene: TRBV5-6; CDR3 DNA: TGTGCCAGCAGCTTGGGGACAGGCCCCAATCAGCCCCAGCATTTT; CDR3 protein: CASSLGTGPNQPQHF
D gene: -; J gene: TRBJ2-4; clone size: -; CDR3 length: 15; V gene: TRBV6-6; CDR3 DNA: TGTGCCAGCAGTTACCGTCCCATAGCCAAAAACATTCAGTACTTC; CDR3 protein: CASSYRPIAKNIQYF
D gene: TRBD2; J gene: TRBJ2-7; clone size: many; CDR3 length: 15; V gene: TRBV20-1; CDR3 DNA: TGCAGTGCTTCTTTACGGACTAGCGGGGCGGGCGAGCAGTACTTC; CDR3 protein: CSASLRTSGAGEQYF
D gene: -; J gene: TRBJ2-3; clone size: -; CDR3 length: 18; V gene: TRBV6-2/TRBV6-3; CDR3 DNA: TGTGCCAGCAGTTACTCGGACTTCCTCGTACCCAGCACAGATACGCAGTATTTT; CDR3 protein: CASSYSDFLVPSTDTQYF
D gene: TRBD1; J gene: TRBJ2-5; clone size: -; CDR3 length: 15; V gene: TRBV24-1; CDR3 DNA: TGTGCCACCAGTGATCCAGGGACAGGAGGGGAGACCCAGTACTTC; CDR3 protein: CATSDPGTGGETQYF
D gene: -; J gene: TRBJ2-7; clone size: -; CDR3 length: 17; V gene: TRBV6-6; CDR3 DNA: TGTGCCAGCAGCTACTCGATGGGGCAGGGATCCCCCTACGAGCAGTACTTC; CDR3 protein: CASSYSMGQGSPYEQYF
D gene: -; J gene: TRBJ2-5; clone size: few; CDR3 length: 12; V gene: TRBV29-1; CDR3 DNA: TGCAGCGTCCAGGAGGGGCGAGAGACCCAGTACTTC; CDR3 protein: CSVQEGRETQYF
D gene: -; J gene: TRBJ2-7; clone size: few; CDR3 length: 13; V gene: TRBV27; CDR3 DNA: TGTGCCAGCAGTTTAATTTGGGGAGGCGAGCAGTACTTC; CDR3 protein: CASSLIWGGEQYF
D gene: -; J gene: TRBJ2-5; clone size: -; CDR3 length: 14; V gene: TRBV11-2; CDR3 DNA: TGTGCCAGCAGCTTAGACTTGGGTAGCTACGGGCAGTACTTC; CDR3 protein: CASSLDLGSYGQYF
D gene: TRBD2; J gene: TRBJ2-5; clone size: -; CDR3 length: 16; V gene: TRBV20-1; CDR3 DNA: TGCAGTGCTAGAAAGGGACTAGCGGGGGGCCAAGAGACCCAGTACTTC; CDR3 protein: CSARKGLAGGQETQYF
D gene: -; J gene: TRBJ2-3; clone size: -; CDR3 length: 14; V gene: TRBV21-1; CDR3 DNA: TGTGCCAGCAGCCCATTCATTCGACCAGATACGCAGTATTTT; CDR3 protein: CASSPFIRPDTQYF